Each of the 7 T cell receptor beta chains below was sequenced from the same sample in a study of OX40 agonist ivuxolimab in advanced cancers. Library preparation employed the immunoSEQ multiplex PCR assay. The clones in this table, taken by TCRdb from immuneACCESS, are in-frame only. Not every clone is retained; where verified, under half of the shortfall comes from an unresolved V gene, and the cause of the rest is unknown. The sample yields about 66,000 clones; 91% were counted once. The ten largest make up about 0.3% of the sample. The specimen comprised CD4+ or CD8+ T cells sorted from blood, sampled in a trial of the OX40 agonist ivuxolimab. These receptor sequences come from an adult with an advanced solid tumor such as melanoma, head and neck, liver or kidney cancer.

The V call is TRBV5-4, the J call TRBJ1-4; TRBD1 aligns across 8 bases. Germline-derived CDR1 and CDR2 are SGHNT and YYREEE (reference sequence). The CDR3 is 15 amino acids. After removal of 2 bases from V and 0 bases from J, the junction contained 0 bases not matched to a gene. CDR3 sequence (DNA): TGTGCCAGCAGCTTCAGGGGGCCAACTAATGAAAAACTGTTTTTT. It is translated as CASSFRGPTNEKLFF.

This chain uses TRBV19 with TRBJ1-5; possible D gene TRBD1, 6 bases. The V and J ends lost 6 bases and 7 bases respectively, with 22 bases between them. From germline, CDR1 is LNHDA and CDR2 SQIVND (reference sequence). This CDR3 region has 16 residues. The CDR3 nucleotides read TGTGCCAGTAGCCATTGGAACTCACAGGGTAAACAGCCCCAGCATTTT. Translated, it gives CASSHWNSQGKQPQHF.

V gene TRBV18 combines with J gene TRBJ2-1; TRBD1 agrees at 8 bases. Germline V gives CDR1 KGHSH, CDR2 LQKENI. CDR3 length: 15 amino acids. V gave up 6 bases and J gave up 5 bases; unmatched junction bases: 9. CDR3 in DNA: TGTGCCAGCTCGGCTCGGGACAGGTTTGACAATGAGCAGTTCTTC. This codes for CASSARDRFDNEQFF.

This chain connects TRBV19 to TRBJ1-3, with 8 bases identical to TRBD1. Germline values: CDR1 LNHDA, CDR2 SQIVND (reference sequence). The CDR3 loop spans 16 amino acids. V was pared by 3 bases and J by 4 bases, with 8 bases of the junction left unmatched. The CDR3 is CASSIRQGNYGNTIYF. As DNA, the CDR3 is TGTGCCAGTAGTATCCGACAGGGGAATTACGGAAACACCATATATTTT.

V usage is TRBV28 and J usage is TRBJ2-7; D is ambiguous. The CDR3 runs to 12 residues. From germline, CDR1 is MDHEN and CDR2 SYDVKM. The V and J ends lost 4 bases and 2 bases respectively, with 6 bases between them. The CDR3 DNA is TGTGCCAGCAGTTCCGGGCCCTACGAGCAGTACTTC. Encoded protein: CASSSGPYEQYF.

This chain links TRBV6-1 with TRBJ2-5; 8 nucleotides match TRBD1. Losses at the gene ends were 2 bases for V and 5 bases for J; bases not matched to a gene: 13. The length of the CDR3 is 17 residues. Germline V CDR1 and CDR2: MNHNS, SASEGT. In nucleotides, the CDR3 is TGTGCCAGCAGTGAATGGGGACAGGCGGGTACGGGGGAGACCCAGTACTTC. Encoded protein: CASSEWGQAGTGETQYF.

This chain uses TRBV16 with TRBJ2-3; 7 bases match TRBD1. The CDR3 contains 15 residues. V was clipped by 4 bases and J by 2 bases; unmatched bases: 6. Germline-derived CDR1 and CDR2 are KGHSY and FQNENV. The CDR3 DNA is TGTGCCAGCAGCCCGGGACAGCCTTCCACAGATACGCAGTATTTT. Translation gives CASSPGQPSTDTQYF.